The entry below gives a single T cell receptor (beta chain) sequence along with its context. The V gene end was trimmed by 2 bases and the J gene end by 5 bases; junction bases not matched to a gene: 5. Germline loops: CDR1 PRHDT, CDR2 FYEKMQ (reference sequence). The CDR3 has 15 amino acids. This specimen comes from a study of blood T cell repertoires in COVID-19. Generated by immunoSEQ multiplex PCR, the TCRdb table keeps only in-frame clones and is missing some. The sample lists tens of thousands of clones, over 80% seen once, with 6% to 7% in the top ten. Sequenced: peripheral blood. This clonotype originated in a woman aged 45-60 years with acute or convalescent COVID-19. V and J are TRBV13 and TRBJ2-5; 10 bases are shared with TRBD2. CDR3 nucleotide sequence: TGTGCCAGCAGCTTACTAGCGGGAGTTTTGGAGACCCAGTACTTC. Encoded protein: CASSLLAGVLETQYF. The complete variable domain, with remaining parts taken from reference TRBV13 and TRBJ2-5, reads AAGVIQSPRHLIKEKRETATLKCYPIPRHDTVYWYQQGPGQDPQFLISFYEKMQSDKGSIPDRFSAQQFSDYHSELNMSSLELGDSALYFCASSLLAGVLETQYFGPGTRLLVL.